This T cell receptor (beta chain) was obtained from a study of CD8 T cells in ankylosing spondylitis. This clonotype was seen only once. The antigen remains unidentified. This may be a read error, as it is one base from a much larger clone. Study conclusions and caveats: Reportedly, matched ankylosing spondylitis synovial fluid was significantly enriched for disease-linked clones. A CD8+ phenotype characterized the disease-linked clones, which were relatively rare in peripheral blood.

This CDR3 comprises 12 residues. Germline values: CDR1 DFQATT, CDR2 SNEGSKA (reference sequence). TCRdb re-called the 5' RACE reads through MiXCR, storing one row per CDR3 protein. The table lists about 130,000 distinct CDR3 sequences, 9.5% to 12% of them singletons. The chain recombines TRBV20-1 with TRBJ2-7, with D tentatively TRBD1 (5 bases). This TCR derives from a female donor with ankylosing spondylitis or in good health (not recorded which). The specimen was blood, either unsorted or a sorted T cell fraction (not recorded which). The DNA for the CDR3 is TGCAGTGCCATCGACTCAGGGTACGAGCATTACTTC. It codes for CSAIDSGYEHYF.